The 32 T cell receptor beta chains below come from one sample, sequenced in a study of T cells after yellow fever vaccination (dated by TCRdb to the late 2010s). This specimen's treatment or condition label, per the study, means: live attenuated yellow fever vaccine strain. Libraries were made using 5' RACE. Reads for this sample came from an Illumina HiSeq 2500. TCRdb took the public reads, trimmed them with fastp at Q25, ran MiXCR for clone calling and kept in-frame beta chains. Each CDR3 protein appears once, grouped with its most common genes and DNA. The sample table contains almost 600,000 distinct CDR3 sequences; only one count was recorded for approximately 13% of them. Of the sample, 11% to 15% is held by the ten largest clones. The sample was PBMCs, taken on the day of the yellow fever booster vaccination. The receptors derive from a man under 40 who received the YFV17D yellow fever vaccine.

This clonotype appeared many times. V usage is TRBV7-9 and J usage is TRBJ1-1; D unclear. Germline CDR1 reads SEHNR; CDR2 reads FQNEAQ (reference sequence). This CDR3 is built from 13 residues. V was trimmed by 2 bases and J by 6 bases, leaving 10 bases between them. CDR3 region: CASSLMGGAEAFF. In DNA form, the CDR3 reads TGTGCCAGCAGCTTAATGGGAGGAGCTGAAGCTTTCTTT.

The chain joins TRBV6-1 to TRBJ2-1, with D unresolved. The CDR3 extends over 12 amino acids. V lost 7 bases, J lost 6 bases, and 10 bases lay in between. CDR1 is MNHNS and CDR2 is SASEGT in the germline V gene. This CDR3 is CASTTPGNEQFF. The CDR3 DNA follows: TGTGCCAGCACCACACCGGGCAATGAGCAGTTCTTC.

This clonotype was seen many times. The chain employs TRBV6-1 and TRBJ2-5, with 7 bases aligning to TRBD1. Germline CDR1 reads MNHNS; CDR2 reads SASEGT. Trimming cost V 7 bases and J 2 bases; bases outside gene matches: 10. This CDR3 has 15 residues. The CDR3 loop is CASNQGQIGQETQYF. The CDR3 DNA follows: TGTGCCAGCAACCAGGGACAGATCGGTCAAGAGACCCAGTACTTC.

The chain couples TRBV30 to TRBJ1-4, with unresolved D. This CDR3 spans 14 amino acids. Trimming cost V 2 bases and J 0 bases, with 7 bases left between them. Germline V CDR1 and CDR2: GTSNPN, SVGIG (reference sequence). CDR3 in DNA: TGTGCCTGGAGTCGAACCGCAACTAATGAAAAACTGTTTTTT. Its translation: CAWSRTATNEKLFF.

The chain joins TRBV5-1 to TRBJ1-1; a weak D match, TRBD1 (6 bases). Germline V gives CDR1 SGHRS, CDR2 YFSETQ. The V gene lost 3 bases and the J gene lost 6 bases, with 12 bases spanning the gap. The CDR3 runs 13 residues. CDR3 amino acids: CASSSGTTSEAFF. The CDR3 coding sequence is TGCGCCAGCAGCTCCGGGACAACTTCTGAAGCTTTCTTT.

The V call is TRBV2, the J call TRBJ1-5; D remains unclear. V lost 6 bases and J 3 bases, leaving 6 bases between the germline ends. There are 12 residues in the CDR3. Germline V CDR1 and CDR2: SNHLY, FYNNEI. The CDR3 is CASRRHNQPQHF. Here the CDR3 DNA reads TGTGCCAGCAGACGGCACAATCAGCCCCAGCATTTT.

The gene calls are TRBV2 and TRBJ2-2; 7 bases are shared with TRBD2. Germline trimming cut 2 bases from V and 7 bases from J; bases unmatched to any gene: 22. This CDR3 has 20 residues. Germline V gene sequence: CDR1 SNHLY, CDR2 FYNNEI. In DNA, the CDR3 is TGTGCCAGCAGTGAAACCTCCTTCGGGGGGATAAAGAGTCGCTTCGGGGAGCTGTTTTTT. This codes for CASSETSFGGIKSRFGELFF.

The rearrangement joins TRBV5-1 to TRBJ2-7; D not resolved. Germline V gives CDR1 SGHRS, CDR2 YFSETQ. This CDR3 region has 13 residues. With 1 base removed from V and 2 bases from J, the gap between germline ends came to 7 bases. CDR3 in DNA: TGCGCCAGCAGCTTGCCGGAAACCTACGAGCAGTACTTC. Protein sequence: CASSLPETYEQYF.

This clonotype has more than one count but fewer than ten. V gene TRBV24-1 combines with J gene TRBJ2-3; D unclear. The CDR3 covers 12 residues. V lost 2 bases and J lost 3, with 2 bases in between. Germline CDR1 reads KGHDR; CDR2 reads SFDVKD. CDR3 DNA: TGTGCCACCAGTGATTCGACAGATACGCAGTATTTT. It yields the protein CATSDSTDTQYF.

The DNA of the CDR3 is TGCAGTGCTAACGGGGATACGCAGTATTTT. Translating gives CSANGDTQYF. The chain employs TRBV20-1 and TRBJ2-3; D is unresolved. The V and J ends lost 4 bases and 6 bases respectively, with 5 bases between them. The CDR3 is 10 amino acids. The germline V gene has CDR1 DFQATT and CDR2 SNEGSKA (reference sequence).

Comment on this clonotype: Possible read error: a much larger clone is one base away. CDR3 DNA: TGTGCCATCAGTGCAGCCGGGACAGGGGACAATTCACCCCTCCACTTT. It specifies CAISAAGTGDNSPLHF. This rearrangement joins TRBV10-3 to TRBJ1-6, with 10 bases lining up with TRBD1. CDR1 and CDR2 from the germline V gene are ENHRY and SYGVKD. V gave up 4 bases and J gave up 7 bases; unmatched junction bases: 7. This CDR3 is built from 16 residues.

The chain couples TRBV7-9 to TRBJ1-2, with no clear D. Germline CDR1 and CDR2: SEHNR and FQNEAQ (reference sequence). The V and J ends lost 5 bases and 5 bases respectively, with 6 bases between them. The CDR3 consists of 11 residues. CDR3 sequence (DNA): TGTGCCAGCAGCCCTCAATATGGCTACACCTTC. Translating gives CASSPQYGYTF.

The chain combines TRBV9 with TRBJ2-5; D unclear. Germline values: CDR1 SGDLS, CDR2 YYNGEE. The CDR3 runs 11 residues. V lost 4 bases, J lost 7 bases, and 8 bases lay in between. CDR3 region: CASSNERTQYF. In nucleotides, the CDR3 is TGTGCCAGCAGCAACGAGAGGACCCAGTACTTC.

The J gene is TRBJ1-1, the V gene TRBV5-8; perhaps TRBD1 as D (6 bases). This CDR3 is built from 16 residues. Germline V gene sequence: CDR1 SGHTS, CDR2 YDEGEE. Between the trimmed V and J ends, which lost 4 bases and 1 base, there was a span of 17 bases. CDR3 nucleotides: TGTGCCAGCAGCCCGGCCTCCCAGGGGAAGAACACTGAAGCTTTCTTT. It is translated as CASSPASQGKNTEAFF.

This clonotype was seen a few times. The chain joins TRBV27 to TRBJ1-6; unclear D gene. Deletions cut 3 bases from V and 5 bases from J, with 5 bases between. The CDR3 sequence is 13 residues long. From germline, CDR1 is MNHEY and CDR2 SMNVEV (reference sequence). The CDR3 sequence is CASSLDDNSPLHF. The CDR3 nucleotides read TGTGCCAGCAGTTTGGATGATAATTCACCCCTCCACTTT.

The sample holds a few counts of this clonotype. V gene TRBV9 combines with J gene TRBJ2-3; 8 nucleotides line up with TRBD2. This CDR3 has 16 residues. Looked up from germline, CDR1 is SGDLS and CDR2 is YYNGEE. J gave up 0 bases and V 3 bases, and 6 bases lay outside the gene matches. In nucleotides, the CDR3 is TGTGCCAGCAGCGCCGACTCGGGGGGGAGCACAGATACGCAGTATTTT. Protein: CASSADSGGSTDTQYF.

The genes are TRBV11-1 and TRBJ2-1; a weak D match, TRBD1 (5 bases). Germline CDR1 is SGHAT and CDR2 is FQDESV (reference sequence). This CDR3 has 14 residues. With 2 bases removed from V and 4 bases from J, the gap between germline ends came to 9 bases. CDR3 region: CASSLISGYNEQFF. The CDR3 DNA is TGTGCCAGCAGCTTAATCTCAGGGTACAATGAGCAGTTCTTC.

The V gene is TRBV18, the J gene TRBJ2-3; D is perhaps TRBD2 (6 bases). This CDR3 is built from 16 residues. Trimming left V 1 base short and J 0 bases short, with 11 bases between. CDR1 and CDR2 (germline): KGHSH, LQKENI. This CDR3 is CASSPQVSGSTDTQYF. CDR3 nucleotides: TGTGCCAGCTCACCACAGGTCAGCGGGAGCACAGATACGCAGTATTTT.

This clonotype occurred a few times. The chain has TRBV3-1 and TRBJ2-4, with TRBD1 matching 8 bases. Per the germline V gene, CDR1 is LGHDT and CDR2 is YNNKEL (reference sequence). V was clipped by 4 bases and J by 1 base; unmatched bases: 9. This CDR3 region has 17 residues. CDR3 bases: TGTGCCAGCAGCCCCCCTCCAGGGGGCAGGGCCAAAAACATTCAGTACTTC. This translates into CASSPPPGGRAKNIQYF.

This clonotype was recorded a few times. CDR3 sequence reads: CASSLEQFHEQYF. The CDR3 DNA reads as TGTGCCAGCAGCTTGGAACAGTTTCACGAGCAGTACTTC. This chain connects TRBV5-4 to TRBJ2-7; the D is unclear. Trimming pared 0 bases from V and 5 bases from J, leaving 9 bases between. The germline V gene has CDR1 SGHNT and CDR2 YYREEE (reference sequence). The CDR3 spans 13 residues.

On this clonotype itself: An end of the junction does not agree with germline; a read error may underlie this. The chain carries TRBV5-1 and TRBJ2-3; D unclear. Germline CDR1 and CDR2: SGHRS and YFSETQ. The CDR3 covers 13 residues. CDR3 sequence: CASSLDSIDTQYF. The CDR3 DNA follows: TGCGCCAGCAGCTTGGACAGCATAGATACGCAGTATTTT. The full variable domain, rest sourced from reference TRBV5-1 and TRBJ2-3, is KAGVTQTPRYLIKTRGQQVTLSCSPISGHRSVSWYQQTPGQGLQFLFEYFSETQRNKGNFPGRFSGRQFSNSRSEMNVSTLELGDSALYLCASSLDSIDTQYFGPGTRLTVL.

Comments on this clonotype: Germline is not matched at one junction end, which may reflect a read error. This rearrangement joins TRBV4-3 to TRBJ2-7; 9 bases line up with TRBD2. The length of the CDR3 is 13 residues. The germline V gene encodes CDR1 LGHNA and CDR2 YSLEER. CDR3 region: CASSQPIAGDLIF. CDR3 nucleotides: TGCGCCAGCAGCCAACCAATAGCGGGAGACCTCATCTTC.

This clonotype was picked up a small number of times. CDR3 sequence reads: CSARIGEGAYEQYF. CDR3 DNA: TGCAGTGCTAGGATCGGGGAAGGGGCGTACGAGCAGTACTTC. V is TRBV20-1 and J is TRBJ2-7, with D perhaps given as TRBD1 or TRBD2 (5 bases each). The CDR3 totals 14 residues. In germline, CDR1 is DFQATT, CDR2 SNEGSKA (reference sequence). Trimming pared 3 bases from V and 4 bases from J, leaving 16 bases between.

This clonotype was recorded once. V usage is TRBV5-5 and J usage is TRBJ2-1; 12 positions match TRBD2. Germline V lookup: CDR1 SGHKS, CDR2 YYEKEE (reference sequence). The CDR3 runs 14 residues. J was trimmed by 7 bases and V by 7 bases; bases with no gene match: 6. The CDR3 here is CASSTSGRINEQFF. The DNA of the CDR3 is TGTGCCAGCTCCACTAGCGGGAGGATAAATGAGCAGTTCTTC.

This clonotype showed up many times. The CDR3 is CASSPRAGTDTQYF. CDR3 DNA: TGTGCCAGCAGCCCCAGGGCTGGCACAGATACGCAGTATTTT. V and J are TRBV3-1 and TRBJ2-3, with D possibly matching TRBD1 (5 bases). Germline V gene data show CDR1 as LGHDT and CDR2 as YNNKEL (reference sequence). The V and J ends lost 4 bases and 1 base respectively, with 9 bases between them. The CDR3 is made up of 14 amino acids.

V is TRBV7-2 and J is TRBJ2-2, with D perhaps matching TRBD1 (6 bases). This CDR3 region has 14 residues. The V end was cut by 1 base, the J end by 6 bases, with 9 bases between. Germline V gene data show CDR1 as SGHTA and CDR2 as FQGNSA. The CDR3 loop is CASSLVGASGELFF. The CDR3 coding sequence is TGTGCCAGCAGCTTAGTGGGGGCTTCCGGGGAGCTGTTTTTT.

This clonotype occurred a few times. The chain employs TRBV7-6 and TRBJ2-1; no clear D gene. V gave up 4 bases and J gave up 5 bases, with 18 bases separating them. Germline V gene sequence: CDR1 SGHVS, CDR2 FNYEAQ. The CDR3 consists of 16 residues. In nucleotides, the CDR3 is TGTGCCAGCAGCTCCCTGCCGGTTCGGCCCGACAATGAGCAGTTCTTC. Protein product: CASSSLPVRPDNEQFF.

The chain carries TRBV4-3 and TRBJ2-4; 8 bases match TRBD2. This CDR3 has 18 residues. The junction had 8 bases not matched to a gene; V was cut back by 1 base and J by 0 bases. CDR1 and CDR2 from the germline V gene are LGHNA and YSLEER. For the CDR3, the DNA is TGCGCCAGCAGCCAAGCCGGGGGGGCAGGGCTAGCCAAAAACATTCAGTACTTC. This gives the protein CASSQAGGAGLAKNIQYF.

This clonotype was seen more than once but under ten times. The chain has TRBV28 and TRBJ2-6; perhaps D is TRBD1 or TRBD2 (5 bases each). This CDR3 spans 15 amino acids. Germline values: CDR1 MDHEN, CDR2 SYDVKM. Trimming shortened V by 2 bases and J by 10 bases, and 15 bases separated the two germline ends. In DNA form, the CDR3 reads TGTGCCAGCAGTTTAACCGGGACGCTAGCTAACGTCCTGACTTTC. This codes for CASSLTGTLANVLTF.

This clonotype was found a few times. The chain employs TRBV13 and TRBJ2-2; 11 bases fit TRBD2. V was pared by 7 bases and J by 2 bases, with 3 bases of the junction left unmatched. The CDR3 is 15 amino acids. CDR1 is PRHDT, CDR2 FYEKMQ, per germline (reference sequence). The CDR3 is CASKRLAGNTGELFF. CDR3 DNA sequence: TGTGCCAGCAAGAGACTAGCGGGAAACACCGGGGAGCTGTTTTTT.

This clonotype was seen only a few times. The chain couples TRBV24-1 to TRBJ2-7; 7 bases are shared with TRBD1. This CDR3 comprises 14 residues. Germline CDR1 is KGHDR and CDR2 is SFDVKD. The CDR3 bases are TGTGTCGCGCGAGGGGGCGAACGCTCCTACGAGCAGTACTTC. Amino acid sequence: CVARGGERSYEQYF.

V gene TRBV20-1 combines with J gene TRBJ1-4, with 11 nucleotides matching TRBD1. V lost 6 bases to trimming and J lost 7 bases; unmatched junction nucleotides: 16. The CDR3 has 17 residues. In germline, CDR1 is DFQATT, CDR2 SNEGSKA (reference sequence). The CDR3 here is CSAPDRGRVGTAEKLFF. The DNA for the CDR3 is TGCAGTGCGCCGGACAGGGGGCGCGTTGGGACCGCTGAAAAACTGTTTTTT.